This T cell receptor (beta chain) was sequenced in a study of technical replicates of blood from a few donors. CDR1 is SGHDN, CDR2 FVKESK, per germline. Trimming pared 4 bases from V and 8 bases from J, leaving 14 bases between. The CDR3 sequence is 13 residues long. Here immunoSEQ multiplex PCR was the method, and the copy in TCRdb shows in-frame clones only, minus some. The sample holds around 76,000 clones, about 93% seen once. The sequence derives from a human donor in good health. Sequenced input: T cells isolated from PBMCs. The chain employs TRBV14 and TRBJ1-2, with a weak D call TRBD1 (5 bases). The CDR3 sequence: CASSLNNRMGYTF. The CDR3 DNA follows: TGTGCCAGCAGCCTCAACAACAGGATGGGCTACACCTTC.